This T cell receptor beta chain was found in a study of T cell responses to AZD1222 COVID-19 vaccine. Points on this clone: Its matching antigen is unknown.

The table came from immunoSEQ multiplex PCR; TCRdb's copy has only in-frame clones and leaves some out. Of roughly 100,000 clones listed, around 83% are singletons. Regarding the study as a whole: Unmutated variant regions are reportedly targeted by nearly half of spike-specific TCRs. A mostly white British donor set with more females was recruited, and clonal diversity was possibly underestimated. Repertoire samples came only from after the peak T cell response.

The CDR3 is made up of 13 amino acids. V dropped 2 bases and J dropped 4 bases, with 7 bases sitting between them. Germline lookup yields CDR1 SGHDT and CDR2 YYEEEE. The receptor's source is an adult in good health. V and J are TRBV5-6 and TRBJ2-1; D is uncertain. The sample consisted of peripheral blood, taken on day 0 of AZD1222 vaccination. CDR3 sequence: CASSFPPYNEQFF. CDR3 in DNA: TGTGCCAGCAGCTTCCCTCCGTACAATGAGCAGTTCTTC. Combining the CDR3 with reference TRBV5-6 and TRBJ2-1 gives the whole variable domain DAGVTQSPTHLIKTRGQQVTLRCSPKSGHDTVSWYQQALGQGPQFIFQYYEEEERQRGNFPDRFSGHQFPNYSSELNVNALLLGDSALYLCASSFPPYNEQFFGPGTRLTVL.